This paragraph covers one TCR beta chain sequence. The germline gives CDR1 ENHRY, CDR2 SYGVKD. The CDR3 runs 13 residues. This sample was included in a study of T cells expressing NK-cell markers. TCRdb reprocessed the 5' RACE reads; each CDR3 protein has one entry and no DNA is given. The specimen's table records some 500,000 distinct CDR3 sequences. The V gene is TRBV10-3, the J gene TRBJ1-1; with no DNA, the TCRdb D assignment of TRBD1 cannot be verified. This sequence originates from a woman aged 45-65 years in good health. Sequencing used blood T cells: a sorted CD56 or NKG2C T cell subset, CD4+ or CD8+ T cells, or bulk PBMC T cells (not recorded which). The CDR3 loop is CAIRDRGITEAFF.